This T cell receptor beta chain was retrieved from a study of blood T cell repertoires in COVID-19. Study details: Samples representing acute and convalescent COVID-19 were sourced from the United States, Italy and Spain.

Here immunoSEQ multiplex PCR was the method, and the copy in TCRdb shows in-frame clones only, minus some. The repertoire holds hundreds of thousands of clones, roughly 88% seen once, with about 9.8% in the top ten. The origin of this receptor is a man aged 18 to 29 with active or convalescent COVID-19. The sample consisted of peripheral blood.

The CDR3 spells CATSRGTSGDNEQFF. CDR3 sequence (DNA): TGTGCCACCAGCAGAGGGACTAGCGGGGACAATGAGCAGTTCTTC. The rearrangement joins TRBV15 to TRBJ2-1, with 12 bases fitting TRBD2. The CDR3 is made up of 15 amino acids. Trimming at V came to 1 base and at J to 5 bases, leaving 0 bases not matched to a gene. Germline assignment: CDR1 LNHNV and CDR2 YYDKDF (reference sequence). The full variable domain, with the rest looked up from reference TRBV15 and TRBJ2-1, is DAMVIQNPRYQVTQFGKPVTLSCSQTLNHNVMYWYQQKSSQAPKLLFHYYDKDFNNEADTPDNFQSRRPNTSFCFLDIRSPGLGDTAMYLCATSRGTSGDNEQFFGPGTRLTVL.